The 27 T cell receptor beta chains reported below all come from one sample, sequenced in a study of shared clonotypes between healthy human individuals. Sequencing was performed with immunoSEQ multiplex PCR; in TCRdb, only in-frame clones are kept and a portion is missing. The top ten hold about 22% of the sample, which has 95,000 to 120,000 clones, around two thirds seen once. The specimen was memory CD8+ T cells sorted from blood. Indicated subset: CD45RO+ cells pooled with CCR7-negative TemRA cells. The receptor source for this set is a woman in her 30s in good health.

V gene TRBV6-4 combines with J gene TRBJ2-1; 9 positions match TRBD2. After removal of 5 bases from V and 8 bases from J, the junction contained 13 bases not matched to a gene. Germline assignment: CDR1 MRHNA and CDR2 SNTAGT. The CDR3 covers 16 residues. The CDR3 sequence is CASSPRLAGETDEQFF. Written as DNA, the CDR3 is TGTGCCAGCAGTCCACGCTTAGCGGGAGAGACCGATGAGCAGTTCTTC.

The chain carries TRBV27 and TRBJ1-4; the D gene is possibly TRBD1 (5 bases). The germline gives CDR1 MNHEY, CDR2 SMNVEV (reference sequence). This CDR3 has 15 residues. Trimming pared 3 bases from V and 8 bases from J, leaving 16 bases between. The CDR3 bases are TGTGCCAGCAGTTTTGGTATGGACGAGGGGGAAAAACTGTTTTTT. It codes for CASSFGMDEGEKLFF.

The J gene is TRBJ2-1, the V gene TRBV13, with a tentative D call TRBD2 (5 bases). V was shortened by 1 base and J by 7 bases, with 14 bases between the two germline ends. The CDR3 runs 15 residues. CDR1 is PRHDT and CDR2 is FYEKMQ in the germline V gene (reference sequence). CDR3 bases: TGTGCCAGCAGCTTAGAGGGAGCCCGGAGTAATGAGCAGTTCTTC. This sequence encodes CASSLEGARSNEQFF.

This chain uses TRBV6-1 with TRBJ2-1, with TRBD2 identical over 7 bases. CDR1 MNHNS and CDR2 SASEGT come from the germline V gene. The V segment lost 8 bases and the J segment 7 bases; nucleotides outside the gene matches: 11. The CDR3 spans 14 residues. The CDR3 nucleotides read TGTGCCAGCCGCACCCCTAGCGGTTATAATGAGCAGTTCTTC. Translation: CASRTPSGYNEQFF.

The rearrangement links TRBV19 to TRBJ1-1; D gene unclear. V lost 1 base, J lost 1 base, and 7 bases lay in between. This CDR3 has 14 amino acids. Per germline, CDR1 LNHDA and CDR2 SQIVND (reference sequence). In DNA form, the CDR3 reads TGTGCCAGTAGTATAGGGGCCGCGAACACTGAAGCTTTCTTT. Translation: CASSIGAANTEAFF.

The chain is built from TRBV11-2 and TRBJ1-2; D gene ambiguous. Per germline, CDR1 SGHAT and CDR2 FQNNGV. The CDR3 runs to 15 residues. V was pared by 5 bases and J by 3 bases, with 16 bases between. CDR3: CASSLDGYRDYGYTF. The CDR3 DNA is TGTGCCAGCAGCCTGGATGGGTACAGAGACTATGGCTACACCTTC.

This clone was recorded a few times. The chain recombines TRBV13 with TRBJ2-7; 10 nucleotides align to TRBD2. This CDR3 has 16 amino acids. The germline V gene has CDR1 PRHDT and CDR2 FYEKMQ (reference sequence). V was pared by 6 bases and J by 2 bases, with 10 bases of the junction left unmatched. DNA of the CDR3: TGTGCCAGCAGACGTCTGGGACTAGCGTCGACCTACGAGCAGTACTTC. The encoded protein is CASRRLGLASTYEQYF.

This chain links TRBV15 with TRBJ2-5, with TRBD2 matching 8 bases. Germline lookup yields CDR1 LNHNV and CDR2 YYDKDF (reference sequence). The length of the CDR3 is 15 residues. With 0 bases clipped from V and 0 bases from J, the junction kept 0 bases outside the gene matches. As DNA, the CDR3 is TGTGCCACCAGCAGAGAACTAGCGGACCAAGAGACCCAGTACTTC. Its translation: CATSRELADQETQYF.

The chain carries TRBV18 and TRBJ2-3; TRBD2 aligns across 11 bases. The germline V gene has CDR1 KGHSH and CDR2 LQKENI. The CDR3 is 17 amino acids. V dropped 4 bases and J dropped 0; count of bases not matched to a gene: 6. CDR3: CASSRLAGRGSTDTQYF. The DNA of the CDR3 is TGTGCCAGCTCACGACTAGCGGGACGGGGGAGCACAGATACGCAGTATTTT. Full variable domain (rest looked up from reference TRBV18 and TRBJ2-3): NAGVMQNPRHLVRRRGQEARLRCSPMKGHSHVYWYRQLPEEGLKFMVYLQKENIIDESGMPKERFSAEFPKEGPSILRIQQVVRGDSAAYFCASSRLAGRGSTDTQYFGPGTRLTVL.

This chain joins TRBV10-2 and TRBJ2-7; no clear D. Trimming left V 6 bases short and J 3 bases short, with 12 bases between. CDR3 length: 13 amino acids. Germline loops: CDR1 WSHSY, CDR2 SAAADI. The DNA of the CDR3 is TGCGCCAGCAGACAAACAGCACACTACGAGCAGTACTTC. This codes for CASRQTAHYEQYF.

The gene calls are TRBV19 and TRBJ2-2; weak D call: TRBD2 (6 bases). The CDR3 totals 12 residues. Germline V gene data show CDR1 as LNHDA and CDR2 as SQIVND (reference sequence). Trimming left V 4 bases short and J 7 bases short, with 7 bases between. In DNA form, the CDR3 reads TGTGCCAGTAGTAGGGGGGACGGGGAGCTGTTTTTT. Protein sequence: CASSRGDGELFF.

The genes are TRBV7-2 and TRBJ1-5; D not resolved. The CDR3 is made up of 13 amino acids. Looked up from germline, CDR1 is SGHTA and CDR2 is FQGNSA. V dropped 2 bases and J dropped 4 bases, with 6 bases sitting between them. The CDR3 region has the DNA TGTGCCAGCAGCTTAACACAGAATCAGCCCCAGCATTTT. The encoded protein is CASSLTQNQPQHF.

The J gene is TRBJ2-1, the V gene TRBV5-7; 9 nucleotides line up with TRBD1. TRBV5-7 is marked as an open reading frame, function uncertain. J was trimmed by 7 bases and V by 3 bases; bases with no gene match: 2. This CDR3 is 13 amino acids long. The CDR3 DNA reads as TGTGCCAGCAGCTGGGACAGGGCGAATGAGCAGTTCTTC. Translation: CASSWDRANEQFF.

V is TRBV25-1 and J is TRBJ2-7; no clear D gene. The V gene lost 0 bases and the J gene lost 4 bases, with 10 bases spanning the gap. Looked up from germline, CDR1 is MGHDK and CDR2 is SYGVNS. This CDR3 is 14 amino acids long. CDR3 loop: CASSEYEAVYEQYF. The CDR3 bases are TGTGCCAGCAGTGAATATGAAGCCGTTTACGAGCAGTACTTC.

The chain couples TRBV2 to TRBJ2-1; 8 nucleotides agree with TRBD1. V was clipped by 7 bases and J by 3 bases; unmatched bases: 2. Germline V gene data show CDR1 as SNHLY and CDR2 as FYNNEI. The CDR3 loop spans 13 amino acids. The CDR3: CASNGQGYNEQFF. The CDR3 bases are TGTGCCAGCAACGGACAGGGCTACAATGAGCAGTTCTTC.

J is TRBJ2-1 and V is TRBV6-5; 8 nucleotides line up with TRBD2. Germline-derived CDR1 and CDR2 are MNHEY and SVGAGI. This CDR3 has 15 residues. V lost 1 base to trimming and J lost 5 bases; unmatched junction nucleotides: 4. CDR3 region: CASSYFSGGDNEQFF. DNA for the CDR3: TGTGCCAGCAGTTACTTTTCGGGGGGGGACAATGAGCAGTTCTTC.

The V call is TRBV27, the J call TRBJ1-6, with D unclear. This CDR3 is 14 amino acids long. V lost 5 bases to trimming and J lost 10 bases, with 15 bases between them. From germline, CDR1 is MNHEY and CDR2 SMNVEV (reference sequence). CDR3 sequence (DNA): TGTGCCAGCAGTGTAAGGTTGGACGTATCACCCCTCCACTTT. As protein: CASSVRLDVSPLHF.

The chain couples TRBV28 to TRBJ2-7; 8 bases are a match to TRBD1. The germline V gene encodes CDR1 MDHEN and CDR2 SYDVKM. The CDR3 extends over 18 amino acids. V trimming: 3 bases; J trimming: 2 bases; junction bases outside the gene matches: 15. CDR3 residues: CASSFAGGYSVLTYEQYF. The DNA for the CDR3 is TGTGCCAGCAGTTTTGCAGGGGGCTATAGTGTCCTTACCTACGAGCAGTACTTC.

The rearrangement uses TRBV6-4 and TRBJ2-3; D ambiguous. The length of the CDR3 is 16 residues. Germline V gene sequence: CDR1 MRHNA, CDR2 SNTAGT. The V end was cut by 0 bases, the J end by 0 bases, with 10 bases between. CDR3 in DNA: TGTGCCAGCAGTGACTCGATCCGCCTGAGCACAGATACGCAGTATTTT. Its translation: CASSDSIRLSTDTQYF.

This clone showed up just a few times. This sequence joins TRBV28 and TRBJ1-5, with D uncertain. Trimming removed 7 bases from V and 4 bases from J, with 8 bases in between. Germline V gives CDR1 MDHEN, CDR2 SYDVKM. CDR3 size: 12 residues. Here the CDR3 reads CASNWMNQPQHF. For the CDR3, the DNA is TGTGCCAGCAACTGGATGAATCAGCCCCAGCATTTT.

The chain's CDR3 is CASSATVLDNEQFF. The CDR3 region has the DNA TGTGCCAGCAGCGCGACAGTTTTGGACAATGAGCAGTTCTTC. This rearrangement joins TRBV5-6 to TRBJ2-1; D possibly corresponds to TRBD1 (5 bases). Deletions cut 4 bases from V and 5 bases from J, with 13 bases between. This CDR3 is built from 14 residues. Per the germline V gene, CDR1 is SGHDT and CDR2 is YYEEEE.

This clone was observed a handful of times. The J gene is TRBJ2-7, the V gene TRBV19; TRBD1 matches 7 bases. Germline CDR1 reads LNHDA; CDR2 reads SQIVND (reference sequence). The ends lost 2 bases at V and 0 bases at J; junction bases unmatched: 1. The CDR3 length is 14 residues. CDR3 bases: TGTGCCAGTAGTATACGGGACAGCTCCTACGAGCAGTACTTC. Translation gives CASSIRDSSYEQYF.

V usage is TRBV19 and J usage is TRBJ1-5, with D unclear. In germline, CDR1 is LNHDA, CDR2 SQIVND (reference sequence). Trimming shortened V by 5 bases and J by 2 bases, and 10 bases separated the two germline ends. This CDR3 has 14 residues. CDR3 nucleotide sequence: TGTGCCAGTAGTTATTCTATGGGCAATCAGCCCCAGCATTTT. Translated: CASSYSMGNQPQHF.

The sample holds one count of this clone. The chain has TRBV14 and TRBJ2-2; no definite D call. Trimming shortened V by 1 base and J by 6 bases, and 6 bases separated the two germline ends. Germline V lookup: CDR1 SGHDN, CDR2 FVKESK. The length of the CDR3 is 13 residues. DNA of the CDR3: TGTGCCAGCAGCCAAGTCCGTGCCGGGGAGCTGTTTTTT. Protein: CASSQVRAGELFF.

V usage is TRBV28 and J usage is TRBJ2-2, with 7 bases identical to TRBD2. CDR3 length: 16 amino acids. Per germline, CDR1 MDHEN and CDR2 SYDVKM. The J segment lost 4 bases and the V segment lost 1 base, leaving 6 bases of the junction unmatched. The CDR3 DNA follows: TGTGCCAGCAGTTTATCTCGGGGGGTCTCCACCGGGGAGCTGTTTTTT. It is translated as CASSLSRGVSTGELFF.

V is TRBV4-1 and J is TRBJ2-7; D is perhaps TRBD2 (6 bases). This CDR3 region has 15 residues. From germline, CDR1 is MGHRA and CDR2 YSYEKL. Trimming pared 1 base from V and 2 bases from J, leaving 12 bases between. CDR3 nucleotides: TGCGCCAGCAGCCAAGGAAGCGGGCCCACCTACGAGCAGTACTTC. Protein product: CASSQGSGPTYEQYF.

The CDR3 DNA follows: TGTGCCAGCAGTTACCCGGGAGAAGGGACCGGGGAGCTGTTTTTT. It translates to CASSYPGEGTGELFF. The V gene is TRBV5-6, the J gene TRBJ2-2; TRBD2 might be the D (6 bases). V was cut by 5 bases and J by 5 bases, with 16 bases left in between. The CDR3 contains 15 residues. In germline, CDR1 is SGHDT, CDR2 YYEEEE.